Included here is one TCR beta chain sequence, with context. This specimen comes from a study of blood T cell repertoires in COVID-19. The data were produced by immunoSEQ multiplex PCR, yet TCRdb's version contains in-frame clones alone and is incomplete. The table shows 150,000 to 200,000 clones, with around 92% occurring only once. V trimming: 0 bases; J trimming: 0 bases; junction bases outside the gene matches: 2. The CDR3 contains 16 residues. CDR1 and CDR2 from the germline V gene are MNHNY and SVGAGI (reference sequence). This receptor was obtained from a man aged 30 to 45 with COVID-19, enrolled during active disease. The chain uses TRBV6-6 and TRBJ2-1; TRBD2 matches 7 bases. Sample: peripheral blood. Here the CDR3 reads CASSYSGRSSYNEQFF. For the CDR3, the DNA is TGTGCCAGCAGTTACTCCGGGAGGAGCTCCTACAATGAGCAGTTCTTC.